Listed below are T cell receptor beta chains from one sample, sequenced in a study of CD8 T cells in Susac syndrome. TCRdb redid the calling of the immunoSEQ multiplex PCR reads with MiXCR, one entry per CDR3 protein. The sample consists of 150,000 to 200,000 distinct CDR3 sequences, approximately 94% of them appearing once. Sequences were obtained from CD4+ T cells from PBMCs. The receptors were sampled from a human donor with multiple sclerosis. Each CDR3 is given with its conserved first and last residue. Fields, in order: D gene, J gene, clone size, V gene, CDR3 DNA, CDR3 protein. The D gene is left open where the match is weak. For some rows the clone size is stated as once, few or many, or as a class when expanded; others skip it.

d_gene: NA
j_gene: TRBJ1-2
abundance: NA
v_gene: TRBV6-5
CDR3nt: TGTGCCAGCAGTTACCAACCTGGCGGAGGCTACACCTTC
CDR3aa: CASSYQPGGGYTF

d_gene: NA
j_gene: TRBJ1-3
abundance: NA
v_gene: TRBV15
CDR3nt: TGTGCCACCAGCAGAGGGACCGCCGCCTACTCTGGAAACACCATATATTTT
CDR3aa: CATSRGTAAYSGNTIYF

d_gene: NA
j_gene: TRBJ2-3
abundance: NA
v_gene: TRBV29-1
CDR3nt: TGCAGCGTTGAAGAGGAGAAGGGGGATACGCAGTATTTT
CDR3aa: CSVEEEKGDTQYF

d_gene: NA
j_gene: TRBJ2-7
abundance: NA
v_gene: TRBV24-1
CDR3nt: TGTGCCACCAGTGACCCGGGAAGCTCCTACGAGCAGTACTTC
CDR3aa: CATSDPGSSYEQYF

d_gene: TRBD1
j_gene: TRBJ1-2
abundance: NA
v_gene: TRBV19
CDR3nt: TGTGCCAGTAGTACCTGGGACAGGGGGTTCTATGGCTACACCTTC
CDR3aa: CASSTWDRGFYGYTF

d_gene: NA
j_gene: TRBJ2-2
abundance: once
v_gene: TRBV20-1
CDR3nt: TGCAGTGCCCCCGACAGGTTAGGCCCCACCGGGGAGCTGTTTTTT
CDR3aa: CSAPDRLGPTGELFF

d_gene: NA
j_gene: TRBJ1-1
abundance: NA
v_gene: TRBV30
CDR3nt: TGTGCCTGGAGTGTTGATTCCGTCAACACTGAAGCTTTCTTT
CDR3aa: CAWSVDSVNTEAFF

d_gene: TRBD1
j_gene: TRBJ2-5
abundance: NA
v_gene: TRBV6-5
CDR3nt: TGTGCCAGCAGTTACGGGACAGGGAAGGAGACCCAGTACTTC
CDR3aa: CASSYGTGKETQYF

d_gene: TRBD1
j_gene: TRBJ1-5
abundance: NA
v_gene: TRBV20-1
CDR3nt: TGCAGTGCTAAGGGGGGGGACAGACATAATCAGCCCCAGCATTTT
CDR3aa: CSAKGGDRHNQPQHF

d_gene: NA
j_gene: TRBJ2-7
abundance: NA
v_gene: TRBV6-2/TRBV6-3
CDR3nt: TGTGCCAGCAGTTCAGACACGGGGAGGTACGAGCAGTACTTC
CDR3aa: CASSSDTGRYEQYF

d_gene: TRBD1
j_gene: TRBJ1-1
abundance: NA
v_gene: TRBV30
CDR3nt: TGTGCCTGGAGTGTAACAGGGGGTGAAGCTTTCTTT
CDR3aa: CAWSVTGGEAFF

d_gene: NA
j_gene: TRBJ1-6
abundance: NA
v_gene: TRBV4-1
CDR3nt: TGCGCCAGCAGCCAAGTTAATTTAATGGGAAAAGCACCCCTCCACTTT
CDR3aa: CASSQVNLMGKAPLHF

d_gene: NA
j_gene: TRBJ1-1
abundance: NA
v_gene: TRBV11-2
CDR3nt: TGTGCCAGCAGCTTACCAGGGATGTACACTGAAGCTTTCTTT
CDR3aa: CASSLPGMYTEAFF

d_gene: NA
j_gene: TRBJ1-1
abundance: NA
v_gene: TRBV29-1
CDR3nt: TGCAGCGGGGATTCCATTGGGACTGAAGCTTTCTTT
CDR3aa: CSGDSIGTEAFF

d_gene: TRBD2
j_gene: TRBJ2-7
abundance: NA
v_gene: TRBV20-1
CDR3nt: TGCAGTGCTAGGGTCTTCGAGGGAGGGCACGAGCAGTACTTC
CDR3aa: CSARVFEGGHEQYF

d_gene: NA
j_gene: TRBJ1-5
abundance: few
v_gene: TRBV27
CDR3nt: TGTGCCAGCAGTTTAATGGGGGCCCGTCAGCCCCAGCATTTT
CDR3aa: CASSLMGARQPQHF

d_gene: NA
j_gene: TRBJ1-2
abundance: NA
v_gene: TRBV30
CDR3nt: TGTGCCGGCCTAGGAGGGGCTAACTATGGCTACACCTTC
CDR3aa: CAGLGGANYGYTF

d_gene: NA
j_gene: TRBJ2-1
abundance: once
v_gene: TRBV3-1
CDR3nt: TGTGCCAGCAGCCAAGTTGACAATGAGCAGTTCTTC
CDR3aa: CASSQVDNEQFF

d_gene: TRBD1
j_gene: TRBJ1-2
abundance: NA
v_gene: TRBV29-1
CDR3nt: TGCAGCGCCCCCGGGACAGTTGGAGTTGAGGGTGGCTACACCTTC
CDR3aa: CSAPGTVGVEGGYTF

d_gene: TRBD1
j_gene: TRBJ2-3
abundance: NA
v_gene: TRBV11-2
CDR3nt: TGTGCCAGCACCCCGTTAAACGCTCAGGGGGCTAGGACAGATACGCAGTATTTT
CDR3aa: CASTPLNAQGARTDTQYF

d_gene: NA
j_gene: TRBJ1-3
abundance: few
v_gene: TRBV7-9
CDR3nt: TGTGCCAGTTCAACGGGAAACACCATATATTTT
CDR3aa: CASSTGNTIYF

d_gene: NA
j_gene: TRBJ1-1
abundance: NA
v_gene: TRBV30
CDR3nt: TGTGCCTCCCGTGAGGGGGGCAGCGGGACTGAAGCTTTCTTT
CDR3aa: CASREGGSGTEAFF

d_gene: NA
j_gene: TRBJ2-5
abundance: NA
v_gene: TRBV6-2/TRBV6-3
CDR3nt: TGTGCCAGCAGTTACTCATGGATGGAGACCCAGTACTTC
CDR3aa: CASSYSWMETQYF

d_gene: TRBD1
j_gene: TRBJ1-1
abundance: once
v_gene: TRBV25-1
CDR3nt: TGTGCCAGCACCAAGCCCGGGACAGGGACGAACACTGAAGCTTTCTTT
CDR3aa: CASTKPGTGTNTEAFF

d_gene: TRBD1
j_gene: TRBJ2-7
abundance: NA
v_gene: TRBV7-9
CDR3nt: TGTGCCAGCTTCGGGGACAGATCCTACGAGCAGTACTTC
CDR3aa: CASFGDRSYEQYF

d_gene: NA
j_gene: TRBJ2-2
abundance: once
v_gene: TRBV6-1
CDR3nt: TGTGCCAGCGACCCACAGCGATACACCGGGGAGCTGTTTTTT
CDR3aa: CASDPQRYTGELFF

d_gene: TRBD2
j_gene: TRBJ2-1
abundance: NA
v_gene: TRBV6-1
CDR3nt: TGTGCCAGCAGCCCCGGACTAGCGGGAGTTCAGCATGAGCAGTTCTTC
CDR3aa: CASSPGLAGVQHEQFF

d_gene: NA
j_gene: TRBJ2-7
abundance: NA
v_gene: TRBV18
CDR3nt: TGTGCCAGCTCACCCTCGGGAGAAGGCGAGCAGTACTTC
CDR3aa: CASSPSGEGEQYF

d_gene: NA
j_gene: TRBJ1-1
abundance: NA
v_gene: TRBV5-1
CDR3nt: TGCGCCAGCAGCTTGAGACAGGCCGGAGGGGCTGAAGCTTTCTTT
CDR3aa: CASSLRQAGGAEAFF

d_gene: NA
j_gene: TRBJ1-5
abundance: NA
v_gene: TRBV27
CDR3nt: TGTGCCAGCAGTTTTTCCAGGGGTCAGCCCCAGCATTTT
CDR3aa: CASSFSRGQPQHF

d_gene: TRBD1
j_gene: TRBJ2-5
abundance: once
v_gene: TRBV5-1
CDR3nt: TGCGCCAGCAGTGCCTGGGGACAGGTTGAGACCCAGTACTTC
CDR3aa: CASSAWGQVETQYF

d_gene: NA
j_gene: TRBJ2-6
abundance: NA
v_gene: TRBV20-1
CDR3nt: TGCAGTGCTAGAACCGGGGCCAACGTCCTGACTTTC
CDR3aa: CSARTGANVLTF

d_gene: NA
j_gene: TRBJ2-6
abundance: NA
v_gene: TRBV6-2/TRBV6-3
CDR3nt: TGTGCCAGCAGCTCTTACCCCGGACGGAGCTCCTCTGGGGCCAACGTCCTGACTTTC
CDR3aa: CASSSYPGRSSSGANVLTF

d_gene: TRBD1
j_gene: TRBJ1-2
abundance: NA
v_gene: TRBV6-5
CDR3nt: TGTGCCAGCATGGACAGGCCGTCCAATGGCTACACCTTC
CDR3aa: CASMDRPSNGYTF

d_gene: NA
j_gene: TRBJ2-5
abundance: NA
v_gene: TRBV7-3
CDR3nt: TGTGCCAGCAGCGCCCAGGCGCAAGAGACCCAGTACTTC
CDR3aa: CASSAQAQETQYF

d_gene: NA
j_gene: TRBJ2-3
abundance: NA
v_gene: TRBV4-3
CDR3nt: TGCGCCAGCAGTCGACTAGTCACAGATACGCAGTATTTT
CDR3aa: CASSRLVTDTQYF

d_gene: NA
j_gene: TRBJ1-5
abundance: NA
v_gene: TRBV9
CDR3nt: TGTGCCAGCAGCGTAGGCCCCGGCAATCAGCCCCAGCATTTT
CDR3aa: CASSVGPGNQPQHF

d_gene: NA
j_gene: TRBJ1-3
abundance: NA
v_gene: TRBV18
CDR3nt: TGTGCCAGCTCAAGAGCATTGGGAGCTGGAAACACCATATATTTT
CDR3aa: CASSRALGAGNTIYF

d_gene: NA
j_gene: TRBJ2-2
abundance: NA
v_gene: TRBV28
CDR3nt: TGTGCCAGCACGCCCTCCTCGATGGCTGGGGAGCTGTTTTTT
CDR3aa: CASTPSSMAGELFF

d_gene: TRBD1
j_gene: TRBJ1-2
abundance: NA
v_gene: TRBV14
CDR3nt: TGTGCCAGCAGCCCCCAGGGACAGCATAACTATGGCTACACCTTC
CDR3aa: CASSPQGQHNYGYTF

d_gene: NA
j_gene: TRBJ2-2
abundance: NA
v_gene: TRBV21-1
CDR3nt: TGTGCCAGCAGCGAAGACCGGGACAGGGGTAACACCGGGGAGCTGTTTTTT
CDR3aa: CASSEDRDRGNTGELFF

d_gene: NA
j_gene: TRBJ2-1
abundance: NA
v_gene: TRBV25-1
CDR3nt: TGTGCCAGCAGTGAACCCGGACAGCCCACCCTCTTC
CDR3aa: CASSEPGQPTLF

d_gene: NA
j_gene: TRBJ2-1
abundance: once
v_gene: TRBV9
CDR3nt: TGTGCCAGCAGCACCTACAGTAGCTCCTACAATGAGCAGTTCTTC
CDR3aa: CASSTYSSSYNEQFF

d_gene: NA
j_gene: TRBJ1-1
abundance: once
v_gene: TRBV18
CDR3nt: TGTGCCAGCTCATCTTCCGCCGACATCTCCTGGGGAACTGAAGCTTTCTTT
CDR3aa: CASSSSADISWGTEAFF

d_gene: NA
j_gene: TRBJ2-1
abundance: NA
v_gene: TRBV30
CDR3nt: TGTGCCTGGAACGGAGCGGCTGAGCAGTTCTTC
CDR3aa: CAWNGAAEQFF

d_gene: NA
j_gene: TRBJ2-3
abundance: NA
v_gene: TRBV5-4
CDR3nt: TGTGCCAGCAACCTGGCAGATACGCAGTATTTT
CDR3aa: CASNLADTQYF

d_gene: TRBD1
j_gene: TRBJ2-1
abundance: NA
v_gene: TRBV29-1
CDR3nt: TGCAGCGTTGAGGGACAGCGATACAATGAGCAGTTCTTC
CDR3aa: CSVEGQRYNEQFF

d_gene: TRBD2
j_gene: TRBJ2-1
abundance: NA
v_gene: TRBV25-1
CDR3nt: TGTGCCAGCAGTAACCCTCTCCCCGGGAGGGGCAATGAGCAGTTCTTC
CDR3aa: CASSNPLPGRGNEQFF

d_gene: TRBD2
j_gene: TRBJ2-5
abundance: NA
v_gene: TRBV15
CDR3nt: TGTGCCACCAGCCGCGGACTAGAAGAGACCCAGTACTTC
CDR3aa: CATSRGLEETQYF

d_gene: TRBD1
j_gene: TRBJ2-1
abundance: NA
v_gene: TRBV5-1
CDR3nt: TGCGCCAGCAGCTCAGACAGGGCCTCCTACAATGAGCAGTTCTTC
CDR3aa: CASSSDRASYNEQFF

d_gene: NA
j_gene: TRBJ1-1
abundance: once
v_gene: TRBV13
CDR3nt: TGTGCCAGCAGCTTAGAGGTGGGACCGAACACTGAAGCTTTCTTT
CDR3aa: CASSLEVGPNTEAFF

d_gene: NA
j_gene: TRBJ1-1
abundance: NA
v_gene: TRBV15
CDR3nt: TGTGCCACCAGCGGGTTCTCTGAAGCTTTCTTT
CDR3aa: CATSGFSEAFF

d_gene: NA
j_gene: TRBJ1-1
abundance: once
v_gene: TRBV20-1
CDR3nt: TGCAGTGCGGAGGACAGTAGGTACACTGAAGCTTTCTTT
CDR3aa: CSAEDSRYTEAFF

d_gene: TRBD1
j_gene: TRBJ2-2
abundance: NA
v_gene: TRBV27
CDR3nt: TGTGCCAGCAGTTTATTAGGGGGCGCTGCCGGGGAGCTGTTTTTT
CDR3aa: CASSLLGGAAGELFF